This TCR beta chain was retrieved from a study of cytotoxic CD8 clonotypes in ibrutinib-treated CLL. Study details: Response specimens were obtained following a median treatment duration of approximately 13 months, with a range of 6 to 36.

Assay used: immunoSEQ multiplex PCR; TCRdb lists only in-frame clones, some missing. The data contain about 92,000 clones, more than 70% of them singletons. Trimming removed 6 bases from V and 4 bases from J; junction bases left unmatched: 2. This CDR3 has 13 amino acids. From germline, CDR1 is SGHTA and CDR2 FQGTGA. V usage is TRBV7-3 and J usage is TRBJ2-5; TRBD1 matches 10 bases. Specimen: PBMCs, collected after 24 months of ibrutinib treatment. This TCR came from a human donor with chronic lymphocytic leukemia. The CDR3 here is CASSRDRGETQYF. For the CDR3, the DNA is TGTGCCAGCAGTCGGGACAGGGGAGAGACCCAGTACTTC.